A single sample gave rise to the 31 T cell receptor beta chains below, sequenced in a study of blood T cells in healthy people across ages. A second PCR, run for about 6 to 11 cycles, used a sample-barcoded 5' primer plus a J-beta primer mix. TCRdb ran MiXCR on the 5' RACE reads and lists one entry per CDR3 protein. The sample lists hundreds of thousands of distinct CDR3 sequences, more than 25% occurring once. This sample also belongs to another study, concerning T cells of mothers and their children.

Sequencing used blood. The receptors originated from a boy under 18 in good health.

The J gene is TRBJ2-3, the V gene TRBV20-1, with D unresolved. The CDR3 covers 15 residues. Trimming removed 8 bases at V and 2 bases at J, with 20 bases between. Germline V gene lookup returns CDR1 DFQATT and CDR2 SNEGSKA (reference sequence). Here the CDR3 reads CSLPGGFRSTDTQYF. In DNA form, the CDR3 reads TGCAGTCTCCCCGGTGGGTTCAGATCCACAGATACGCAGTATTTT.

The sample holds a few counts of this clonotype. The chain couples TRBV25-1 to TRBJ2-2; D unresolved. V lost 1 base, J lost 6 bases, and 15 bases lay in between. The length of the CDR3 is 16 residues. Germline CDR1 MGHDK, CDR2 SYGVNS. The CDR3 loop reads CASSEFDGSHSGELFF. DNA for the CDR3: TGTGCCAGCAGTGAATTTGACGGAAGTCACTCCGGGGAGCTGTTTTTT.

This clonotype was recorded a few times. CDR3 nucleotides: TGCAGCGTTGGGGCTAGCGGGGACGCCTACAATGAGCAGTTCTTC. It translates to CSVGASGDAYNEQFF. The chain has TRBV29-1 and TRBJ2-1; 9 positions match TRBD2. The CDR3 length is 15 residues. V lost 4 bases, J lost 2 bases, and 6 bases stayed unmatched. From germline, CDR1 is SQVTM and CDR2 ANQGSEA.

V usage is TRBV11-2 and J usage is TRBJ2-5; the match to TRBD2 covers 9 bases. V was clipped by 1 base and J by 5 bases; unmatched bases: 8. The CDR3 covers 16 residues. Germline CDR1 is SGHAT and CDR2 is FQNNGV. CDR3 in amino acids: CASSLGGRGGGETQYF. The CDR3 bases are TGTGCCAGCAGCTTAGGTGGGCGGGGGGGCGGTGAGACCCAGTACTTC.

This clonotype was found a few times. The V and J genes are TRBV12-3 or TRBV12-4 and TRBJ1-5, with 9 positions matching TRBD1. V shed 8 bases, J shed 2 bases, and the junction held 7 bases outside the gene matches. This CDR3 region has 15 residues. CDR3 sequence: CASSQGARGNQPQHF. The CDR3 DNA reads as TGTGCCAGCTCACAGGGGGCGCGGGGCAATCAGCCCCAGCATTTT.

DNA of the CDR3: TGCAGTGCTAGAAGGGTGGGGAGCGAGCAGTACTTC. Amino acid sequence: CSARRVGSEQYF. The gene calls are TRBV20-1 and TRBJ2-5; D is perhaps TRBD2 (5 bases). TRBJ2-7 explains the end of the DNA better; the J call may be wrong. Per the germline V gene, CDR1 is DFQATT and CDR2 is SNEGSKA (reference sequence). The length of the CDR3 is 12 residues.

The chain carries TRBV7-9 and TRBJ2-7, with 7 bases aligning to TRBD1. From germline, CDR1 is SEHNR and CDR2 FQNEAQ (reference sequence). The CDR3 loop spans 15 amino acids. J lost 9 bases, V lost 3 bases, and 14 bases had no gene match. The CDR3 loop is CASSFEQGLQDAQYF. In nucleotides, the CDR3 is TGTGCCAGCAGCTTCGAACAGGGGCTGCAGGACGCGCAGTACTTC.

This clonotype showed up just a few times. This rearrangement joins TRBV13 to TRBJ2-5; D remains unclear. Deletions cut 2 bases from V and 2 bases from J, with 9 bases between. Germline V CDR1 and CDR2: PRHDT, FYEKMQ (reference sequence). The CDR3 contains 14 residues. The CDR3 sequence is CASSLLQGQETQYF. CDR3 nucleotide sequence: TGTGCCAGCAGCTTACTCCAAGGGCAAGAGACCCAGTACTTC.

This clonotype was seen a handful of times. The rearrangement links TRBV7-2 to TRBJ1-6; a possible D gene is TRBD1 (5 bases). Trimming pared 5 bases from V and 10 bases from J, leaving 21 bases between. This CDR3 has 16 residues. Germline V lookup: CDR1 SGHTA, CDR2 FQGNSA. The CDR3 is CASSPDGPAGGSPLHF. CDR3 nucleotides: TGTGCCAGCAGCCCCGACGGGCCCGCGGGGGGGTCACCCCTCCACTTT.

V and J are TRBV4-1 and TRBJ2-6, with unresolved D. The CDR3 runs 17 residues. Germline V gives CDR1 MGHRA, CDR2 YSYEKL. Trimming left V 2 bases short and J 1 base short, with 12 bases between. Here the CDR3 DNA reads TGCGCCAGCAGCCAAATTAACCGTAGGTCTGGGGCCAACGTCCTGACTTTC. Translation gives CASSQINRRSGANVLTF.

V and J are TRBV7-2 and TRBJ1-1; D unclear. The CDR3 length is 12 residues. The V gene lost 5 bases and the J gene lost 7 bases, with 11 bases spanning the gap. Looked up from germline, CDR1 is SGHTA and CDR2 is FQGNSA. CDR3 loop: CASSISRVEAFF. In DNA, the CDR3 is TGTGCCAGCAGCATCTCAAGGGTTGAAGCTTTCTTT.

The rearrangement uses TRBV20-1 and TRBJ2-7; 13 nucleotides match TRBD2. The CDR3 runs 17 residues. Germline V gives CDR1 DFQATT, CDR2 SNEGSKA (reference sequence). V lost 2 bases and J lost 2; bases outside the gene matches: 9. CDR3 region: CSARPLGGTSGAYEQYF. The DNA for the CDR3 is TGCAGTGCTAGACCTCTGGGGGGGACTAGCGGGGCCTACGAGCAGTACTTC.

J is TRBJ1-4 and V is TRBV4-1, with 7 bases lining up with TRBD1. The CDR3 extends over 17 amino acids. The V gene's germline CDR1 is MGHRA and CDR2 YSYEKL. J lost 8 bases, V lost 3 bases, and 15 bases had no gene match. CDR3 nucleotide sequence: TGCGCCAGCAGCCATCGCCCCCCCGACAGGGTATGGGAAAAACTGTTTTTT. Translation: CASSHRPPDRVWEKLFF.

This clonotype was detected only once. The chain combines TRBV6-6 with TRBJ2-6; possibly TRBD1 or TRBD2 for D (7 bases each). This CDR3 has 14 residues. Trimming pared 7 bases from V and 15 bases from J, leaving 22 bases between. Germline CDR1 MNHNY, CDR2 SVGAGI (reference sequence). CDR3 residues: CASTLSGTEVTLTF. The CDR3, as DNA: TGTGCCAGCACCTTAAGCGGGACAGAGGTAACCCTGACTTTC.

This clonotype was counted a single time. The rearrangement uses TRBV27 and TRBJ2-5; D possibly matches TRBD1 or TRBD2 (6 bases each). The last part of the DNA fits TRBJ2-1 better; the J call may be wrong. This CDR3 has 16 residues. The germline V gene has CDR1 MNHEY and CDR2 SMNVEV (reference sequence). The chain's CDR3 is CASSPVRGPLGNEQFF. The CDR3 DNA follows: TGTGCCAGCAGTCCCGTCCGGGGGCCCCTTGGGAATGAGCAGTTCTTC.

This clonotype was detected only a few times. The chain links TRBV20-1 to TRBJ2-1; D uncertain. The CDR3 contains 15 residues. V was clipped by 0 bases and J by 4 bases, with 13 bases between them. Germline V gene data show CDR1 as DFQATT and CDR2 as SNEGSKA (reference sequence). The CDR3 region has the DNA TGCAGTGCTAGAGAGTCGGCTATCCAGTACAATGAGCAGTTCTTC. Amino acids: CSARESAIQYNEQFF.

The chain links TRBV5-1 to TRBJ1-1, with 7 bases fitting TRBD1. After removal of 7 bases from V and 2 bases from J, the junction contained 8 bases not matched to a gene. This CDR3 is built from 14 residues. The V gene's germline CDR1 is SGHRS and CDR2 YFSETQ. Here the CDR3 reads CASGTAPPNTEAFF. The DNA of the CDR3 is TGCGCCAGCGGGACAGCCCCCCCAAACACTGAAGCTTTCTTT. Full variable domain (remainder filled in from reference TRBV5-1 and TRBJ1-1): KAGVTQTPRYLIKTRGQQVTLSCSPISGHRSVSWYQQTPGQGLQFLFEYFSETQRNKGNFPGRFSGRQFSNSRSEMNVSTLELGDSALYLCASGTAPPNTEAFFGQGTRLTVV.

This sequence joins TRBV12-3 or TRBV12-4 and TRBJ2-5; 7 bases match TRBD2. The CDR3 has 14 amino acids. With V trimmed by 1 base and J by 3 bases, 2 bases remained unmatched. The CDR3 protein is CASSLGTRKETQYF. The CDR3 nucleotides read TGTGCCAGCAGTTTAGGGACTAGGAAAGAGACCCAGTACTTC.

This clonotype has more than one count but fewer than ten. V is TRBV20-1 and J is TRBJ1-1, with D perhaps TRBD1 (6 bases). The CDR3 is made up of 13 amino acids. Trimming pared 6 bases from V and 3 bases from J, leaving 14 bases between. Germline V gives CDR1 DFQATT, CDR2 SNEGSKA (reference sequence). The CDR3 nucleotides read TGCAGTGCAACCCGGGGGGCTGACACTGAAGCTTTCTTT. Its protein is CSATRGADTEAFF.

J is TRBJ2-7 and V is TRBV10-3, with D perhaps TRBD2 (7 bases). V lost 9 bases to trimming and J lost 10 bases, with 19 bases between them. The CDR3 runs to 12 residues. The germline CDR1 and CDR2 sequences are ENHRY and SYGVKD. CDR3 protein: CAMSGGGDTQYF. The CDR3 DNA sequence: TGTGCCATGTCGGGGGGCGGGGATACCCAGTACTTC.

The rearrangement uses TRBV3-1 and TRBJ1-6; the D gene is possibly TRBD1 (6 bases). Germline CDR1 reads LGHDT; CDR2 reads YNNKEL (reference sequence). V lost 6 bases and J lost 7, with 10 bases in between. The CDR3 length is 13 residues. The DNA of the CDR3 is TGTGCCAGCAGTGACAGGCGAAATTCACCCCTCCACTTT. The encoded protein is CASSDRRNSPLHF.

This sequence joins TRBV6-5 and TRBJ1-1; no definite D call. The CDR3 runs to 14 residues. V lost 2 bases to trimming and J lost 4 bases, with 11 bases between them. The germline V gene encodes CDR1 MNHEY and CDR2 SVGAGI. Here the CDR3 reads CASSYNTKFTEAFF. The CDR3 DNA reads TGTGCCAGCAGTTACAATACAAAATTCACTGAAGCTTTCTTT.

The chain couples TRBV6-2 or TRBV6-3 to TRBJ2-6; D gene unclear. V was trimmed by 8 bases and J by 0 bases, leaving 11 bases between them. The CDR3 loop spans 15 amino acids. CDR1 and CDR2 from the germline V gene are MNHEY and SVGEGT. The CDR3 DNA is TGTGCCAGCCGTACCTCAGGCTCTGGGGCCAACGTCCTGACTTTC. Protein sequence: CASRTSGSGANVLTF.

This clonotype was counted between two and nine times. This rearrangement joins TRBV7-9 to TRBJ2-5, with D possibly TRBD1 on 6 matching bases. V was cut by 5 bases and J by 5 bases, with 18 bases left in between. The CDR3 covers 15 residues. CDR1 and CDR2 (germline): SEHNR, FQNEAQ (reference sequence). The CDR3 DNA sequence: TGTGCCAGCAGCCTGGGGGCGGCTACCCAGGAGACCCAGTACTTC. As protein: CASSLGAATQETQYF.

The table lists this clonotype with a few counts. The V and J genes are TRBV12-3 or TRBV12-4 and TRBJ2-2; D is possibly TRBD1 or TRBD2 (5 bases each). Trimming left V 6 bases short and J 0 bases short, with 11 bases between. The length of the CDR3 is 15 residues. Here the CDR3 reads CASSRQGANTGELFF. The CDR3 DNA reads TGTGCCAGCAGCAGGCAGGGAGCGAACACCGGGGAGCTGTTTTTT.

This clonotype showed up many times. This sequence joins TRBV2 and TRBJ2-5; D assignment may be TRBD1 or TRBD2 (5 bases each). This CDR3 is built from 14 residues. The germline V and J ends were trimmed by 0 bases and 5 bases, with 10 bases remaining between them. Germline CDR1 reads SNHLY; CDR2 reads FYNNEI. The CDR3: CASSEATGRETQYF. CDR3 nucleotides: TGTGCCAGCAGTGAAGCTACGGGGCGTGAGACCCAGTACTTC.

The table lists this clonotype with a few counts. V and J are TRBV7-9 and TRBJ1-2, with D possibly matching TRBD1 (6 bases). Trimming shortened V by 5 bases and J by 2 bases, and 12 bases separated the two germline ends. The CDR3 contains 14 residues. Germline V gives CDR1 SEHNR, CDR2 FQNEAQ (reference sequence). The CDR3 sequence: CASSPWQGNYGYTF. The CDR3 DNA is TGTGCCAGCAGCCCCTGGCAGGGGAACTATGGCTACACCTTC.

This chain connects TRBV6-1 to TRBJ2-3, with 9 bases matching TRBD2. The CDR3 contains 17 residues. Looked up from germline, CDR1 is MNHNS and CDR2 is SASEGT. The V segment lost 1 base and the J segment 0 bases; nucleotides outside the gene matches: 5. The CDR3 region has the DNA TGTGCCAGCAGTGAAGGGGTAGCGGGGGATAGCACAGATACGCAGTATTTT. Its protein is CASSEGVAGDSTDTQYF.

This chain joins TRBV6-5 and TRBJ2-1, with a weak D call TRBD2 (6 bases). This CDR3 region has 11 residues. The ends were cut back, 7 bases at V and 7 bases at J, with 8 bases in the middle. Germline values: CDR1 MNHEY, CDR2 SVGAGI. CDR3 sequence: CASTAGNEQFF. DNA of the CDR3: TGTGCCAGCACGGCGGGAAATGAGCAGTTCTTC.

This clonotype occurred a few times. The chain uses TRBV9 and TRBJ2-7; TRBD1 matches at 8 bases. The CDR3 sequence is 16 residues long. V was pared by 0 bases and J by 5 bases, with 10 bases of the junction left unmatched. Germline values: CDR1 SGDLS, CDR2 YYNGEE. The CDR3 reads CASSVASARGLDEQYF. In nucleotides, the CDR3 is TGTGCCAGCAGCGTAGCTTCGGCCAGGGGGCTTGACGAGCAGTACTTC. Full variable domain (outside the CDR3, taken from reference TRBV9 and TRBJ2-7): DSGVTQTPKHLITATGQRVTLRCSPRSGDLSVYWYQQSLDQGLQFLIQYYNGEERAKGNILERFSAQQFPDLHSELNLSSLELGDSALYFCASSVASARGLDEQYFGPGTRLTVT.

This clonotype has a single count. The chain carries TRBV6-2 or TRBV6-3 and TRBJ2-4; a weak D match, TRBD1 (6 bases). Trimming stripped 6 bases from V and 8 bases from J, with 17 bases between. The CDR3 contains 14 residues. Germline lookup yields CDR1 MNHEY and CDR2 SVGEGT. As DNA, the CDR3 is TGTGCCAGCAGGGACAGAAGAGGAGTAGACATTCAGTACTTC. Protein: CASRDRRGVDIQYF.